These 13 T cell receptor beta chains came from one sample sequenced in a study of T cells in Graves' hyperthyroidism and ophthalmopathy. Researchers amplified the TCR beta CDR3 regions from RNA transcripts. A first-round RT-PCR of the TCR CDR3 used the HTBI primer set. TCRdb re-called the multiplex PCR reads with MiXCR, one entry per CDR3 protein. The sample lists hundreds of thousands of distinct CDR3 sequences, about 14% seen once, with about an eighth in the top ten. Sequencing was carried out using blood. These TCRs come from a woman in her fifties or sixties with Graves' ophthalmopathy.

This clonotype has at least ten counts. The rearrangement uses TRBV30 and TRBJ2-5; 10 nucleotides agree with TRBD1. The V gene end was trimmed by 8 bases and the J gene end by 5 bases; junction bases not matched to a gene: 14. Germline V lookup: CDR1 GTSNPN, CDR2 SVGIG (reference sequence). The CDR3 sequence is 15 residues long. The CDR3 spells CAAGSGQGLGETQYF. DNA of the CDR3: TGTGCCGCCGGTTCGGGACAGGGGTTAGGTGAGACCCAGTACTTC.

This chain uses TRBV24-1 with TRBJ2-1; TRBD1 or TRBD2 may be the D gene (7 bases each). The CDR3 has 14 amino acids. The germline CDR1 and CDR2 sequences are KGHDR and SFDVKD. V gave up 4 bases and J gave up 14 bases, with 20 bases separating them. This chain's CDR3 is CATSEPRDYQGEFF. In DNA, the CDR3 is TGTGCCACCAGTGAACCTCGGGACTACCAGGGGGAGTTCTTC.

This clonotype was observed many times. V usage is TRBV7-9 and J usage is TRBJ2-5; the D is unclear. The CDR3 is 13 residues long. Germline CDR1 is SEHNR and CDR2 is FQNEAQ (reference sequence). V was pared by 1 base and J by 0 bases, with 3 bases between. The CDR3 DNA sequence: TGTGCCAGCAGCTTAGTGTACCAAGAGACCCAGTACTTC. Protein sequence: CASSLVYQETQYF.

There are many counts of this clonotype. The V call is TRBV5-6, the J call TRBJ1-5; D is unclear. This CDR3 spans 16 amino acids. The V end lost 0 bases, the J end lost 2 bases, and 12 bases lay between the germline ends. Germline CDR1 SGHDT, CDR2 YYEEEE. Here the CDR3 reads CASSLGDINGNQPQHF. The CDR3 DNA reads TGTGCCAGCAGCTTGGGCGATATCAACGGCAATCAGCCCCAGCATTTT.

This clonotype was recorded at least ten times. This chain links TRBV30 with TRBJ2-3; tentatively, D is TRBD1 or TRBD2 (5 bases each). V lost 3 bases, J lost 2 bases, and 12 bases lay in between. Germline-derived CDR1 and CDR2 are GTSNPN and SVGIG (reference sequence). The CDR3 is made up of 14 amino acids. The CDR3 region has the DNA TGTGCCTGGAGGACCGGGGCGCCCACAGATACGCAGTATTTT. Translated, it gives CAWRTGAPTDTQYF.

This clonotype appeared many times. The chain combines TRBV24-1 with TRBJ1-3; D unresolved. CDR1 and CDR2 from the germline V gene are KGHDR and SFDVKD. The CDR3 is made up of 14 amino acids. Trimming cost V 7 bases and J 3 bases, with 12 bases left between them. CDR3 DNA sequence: TGTGCCACCAGCTCGGGCAGCGATGGAAACACCATATATTTT. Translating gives CATSSGSDGNTIYF.

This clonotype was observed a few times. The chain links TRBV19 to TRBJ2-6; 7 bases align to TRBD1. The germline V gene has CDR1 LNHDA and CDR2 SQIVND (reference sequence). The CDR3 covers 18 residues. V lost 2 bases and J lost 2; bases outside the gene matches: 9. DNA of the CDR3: TGTGCCAGTAGTATAAAACAGGGGTCAAGGACTGGGGCCAACGTCCTGACTTTC. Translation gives CASSIKQGSRTGANVLTF.

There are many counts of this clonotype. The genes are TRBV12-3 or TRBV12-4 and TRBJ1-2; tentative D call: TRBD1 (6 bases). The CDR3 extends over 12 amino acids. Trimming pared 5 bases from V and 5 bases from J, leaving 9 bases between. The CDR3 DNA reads TGTGCCAGCAGTGGAGGGGGTTATGGCTACACCTTC. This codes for CASSGGGYGYTF.

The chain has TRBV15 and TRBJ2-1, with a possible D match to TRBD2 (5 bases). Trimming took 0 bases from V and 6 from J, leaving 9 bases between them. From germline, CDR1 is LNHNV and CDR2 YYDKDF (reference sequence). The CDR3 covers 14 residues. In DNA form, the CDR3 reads TGTGCCACCAGCAGAGACCTAGCTGCCAATGAGCAGTTCTTC. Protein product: CATSRDLAANEQFF.

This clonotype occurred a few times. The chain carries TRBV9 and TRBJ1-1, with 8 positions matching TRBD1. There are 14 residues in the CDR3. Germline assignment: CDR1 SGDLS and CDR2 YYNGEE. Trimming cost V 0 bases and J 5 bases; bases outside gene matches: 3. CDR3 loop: CASSVVRGRTEAFF. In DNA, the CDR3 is TGTGCCAGCAGCGTAGTCAGGGGGCGAACTGAAGCTTTCTTT.

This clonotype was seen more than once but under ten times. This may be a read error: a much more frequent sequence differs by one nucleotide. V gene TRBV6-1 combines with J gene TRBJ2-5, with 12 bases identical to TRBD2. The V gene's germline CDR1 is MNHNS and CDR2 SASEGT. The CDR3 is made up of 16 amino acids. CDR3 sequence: CASSRTSGTYQGTQYF. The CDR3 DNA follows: TGTGCCAGCAGCAGGACTAGCGGGACCTACCAAGGGACCCAGTACTTC.

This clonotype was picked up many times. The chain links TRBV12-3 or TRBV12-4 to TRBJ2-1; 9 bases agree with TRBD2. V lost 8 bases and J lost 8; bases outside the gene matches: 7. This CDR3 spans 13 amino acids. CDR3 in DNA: TGTGCCAGCGATAGCGGGAGTCGCGATGAGCAGTTCTTC. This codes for CASDSGSRDEQFF.

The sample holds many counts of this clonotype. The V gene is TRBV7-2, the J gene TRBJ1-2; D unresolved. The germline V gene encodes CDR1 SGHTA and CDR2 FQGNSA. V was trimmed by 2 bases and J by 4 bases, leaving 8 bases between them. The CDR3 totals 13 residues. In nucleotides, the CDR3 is TGTGCCAGCAGCTTACAGCACGGCTATGGCTACACCTTC. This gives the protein CASSLQHGYGYTF.